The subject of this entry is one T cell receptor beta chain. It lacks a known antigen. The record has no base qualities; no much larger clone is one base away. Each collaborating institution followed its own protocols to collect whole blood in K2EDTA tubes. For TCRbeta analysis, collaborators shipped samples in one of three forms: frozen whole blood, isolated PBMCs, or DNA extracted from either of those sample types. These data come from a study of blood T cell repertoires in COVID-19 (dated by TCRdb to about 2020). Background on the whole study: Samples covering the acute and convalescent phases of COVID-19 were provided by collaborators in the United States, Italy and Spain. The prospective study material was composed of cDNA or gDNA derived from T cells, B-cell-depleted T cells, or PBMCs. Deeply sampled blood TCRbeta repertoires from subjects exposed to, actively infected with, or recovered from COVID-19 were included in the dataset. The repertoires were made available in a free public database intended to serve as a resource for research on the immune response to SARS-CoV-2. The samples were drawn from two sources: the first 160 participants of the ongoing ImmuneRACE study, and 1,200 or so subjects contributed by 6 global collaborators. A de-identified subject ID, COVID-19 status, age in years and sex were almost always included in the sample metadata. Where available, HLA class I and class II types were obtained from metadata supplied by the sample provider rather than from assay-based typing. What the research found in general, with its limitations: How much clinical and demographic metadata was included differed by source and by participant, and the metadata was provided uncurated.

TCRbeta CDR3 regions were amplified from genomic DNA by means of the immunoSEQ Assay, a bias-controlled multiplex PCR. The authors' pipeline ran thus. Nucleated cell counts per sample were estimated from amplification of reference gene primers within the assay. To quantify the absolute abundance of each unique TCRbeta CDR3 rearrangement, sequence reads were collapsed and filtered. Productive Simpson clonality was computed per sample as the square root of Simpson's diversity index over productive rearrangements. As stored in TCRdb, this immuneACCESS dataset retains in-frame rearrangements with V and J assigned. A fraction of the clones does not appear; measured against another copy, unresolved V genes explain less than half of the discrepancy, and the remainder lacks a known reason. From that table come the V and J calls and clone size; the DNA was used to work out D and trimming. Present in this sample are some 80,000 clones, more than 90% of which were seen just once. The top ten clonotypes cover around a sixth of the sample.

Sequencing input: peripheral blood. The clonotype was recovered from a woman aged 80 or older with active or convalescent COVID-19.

The CDR3 protein sequence reads: CAISELLGQGTDTQYF. The nucleotides read TGTGCCATCAGTGAGTTGTTGGGACAGGGCACAGATACGCAGTATTTT. The V and J genes are TRBV10-3 and TRBJ2-3; 8 central nucleotides agree with TRBD1. Unmatched junction bases come to 4, with V trimmed by 1 base and J by 1 base. Via the germline V gene, CDR1 is ENHRY and CDR2 SYGVKD. Taken from cysteine to phenylalanine, the CDR3 has 16 residues. The DNA shown is the 48-base CDR3, in frame from base 1.